This T cell receptor beta chain derives from a study of response to subunit inactivated influenza vaccine. J gave up 4 bases and V 1 base, and 7 bases lay outside the gene matches. This CDR3 has 15 residues. Germline V gene lookup returns CDR1 DFQATT and CDR2 SNEGSKA (reference sequence). TCRdb fed the RT-PCR reads into MiXCR, producing one record per CDR3 protein. The table has more than 450,000 distinct CDR3 sequences, under 9% seen once; the top ten hold 10% to 15%. Sequences were derived from PBMCs from blood, sampled around 2 years after vaccination. The receptor was derived from a man between 50 and 69 years old who received an inactivated influenza vaccine. V is TRBV20-1 and J is TRBJ2-7; 10 bases are shared with TRBD2. The CDR3 reads CSARASGSDSYEQYF. CDR3 DNA: TGCAGTGCTAGAGCTAGCGGGAGTGATAGTTACGAGCAGTACTTC.